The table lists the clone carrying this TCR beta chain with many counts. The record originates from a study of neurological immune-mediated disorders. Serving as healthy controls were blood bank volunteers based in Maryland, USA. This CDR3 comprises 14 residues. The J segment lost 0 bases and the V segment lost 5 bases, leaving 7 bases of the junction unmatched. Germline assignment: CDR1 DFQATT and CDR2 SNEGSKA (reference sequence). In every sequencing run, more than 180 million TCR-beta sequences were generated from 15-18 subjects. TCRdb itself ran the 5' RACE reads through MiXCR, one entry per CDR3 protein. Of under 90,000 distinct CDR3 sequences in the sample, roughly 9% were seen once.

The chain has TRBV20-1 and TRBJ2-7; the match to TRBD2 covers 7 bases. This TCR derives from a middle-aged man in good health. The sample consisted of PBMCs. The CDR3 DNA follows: TGCAGTGCTTCACGGACTAGGATCTCCTACGAGCAGTACTTC. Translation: CSASRTRISYEQYF.